This is a list of T cell receptor beta chains from one sample in a study of blood T cell repertoires in COVID-19. Sequencing used immunoSEQ multiplex PCR; TCRdb keeps in-frame clones, though not all of them. The sample lists under 350,000 clones, approximately 86% occurring once. The sequencing sample was made of PBMCs or T cells enriched from blood (not recorded which). The receptor set was obtained from a woman in her thirties or forties with acute COVID-19. Both conserved end residues are part of each CDR3. The D gene is left open where the match is weak. Clone size is stated in some rows and not others, as once, few, many or a class when expanded.

j_call,v_call,clone_size,d_call,cdr3_nt,cdr3_aa
TRBJ2-7,TRBV7-8,-,-,TGTGCCAGCAGCCCTTCGGCTTCGGGGTGGACGGAAAGGGAGCAGTACTTC,CASSPSASGWTEREQYF
TRBJ2-7,TRBV28,-,-,TGTGCCAGCAGAAGCCCGACCTACGAGCAGTACTTC,CASRSPTYEQYF
TRBJ2-2,TRBV11-2,once,-,TGTGCCAGCAGCTTAGTTGGACAGAAGACCGGGGAGCTGTTTTTT,CASSLVGQKTGELFF
TRBJ2-5,TRBV7-3,-,-,TGTGCCAGCAGCTTACTAGCGCAAGAGACCCAGTACTTC,CASSLLAQETQYF
TRBJ2-3,TRBV15,-,-,TGTGCCACCAGCAGATCAAGAGGTGGCACAGATACGCAGTATTTT,CATSRSRGGTDTQYF
TRBJ1-6,TRBV5-6,-,TRBD1,TGTGCCAGCCGTCCAGGGGGCCGTAATTCACCCCTCCACTTT,CASRPGGRNSPLHF
TRBJ1-2,TRBV7-2,-,-,TGTGCCAGCAGCCGGTTAACAGGAGTTAACTATGGCTACACCTTC,CASSRLTGVNYGYTF
TRBJ1-4,TRBV5-1,-,-,TGCGCCAGCAGCTTTAACATCAATAATGAAAAACTGTTTTTT,CASSFNINNEKLFF
TRBJ1-5,TRBV6-5,-,-,TGTGCCAGCAGTTACGATCAGTATAGCAATCAGCCCCAGCATTTT,CASSYDQYSNQPQHF
TRBJ2-2,TRBV29-1,once,-,TGCAGCGTTCTCCGAGGCAGCCTGAACACCGGGGAGCTGTTTTTT,CSVLRGSLNTGELFF
TRBJ2-5,TRBV10-3,-,-,TGTGCCATCAGTGAGTCGGCGGGATACCAAGAGACCCAGTACTTC,CAISESAGYQETQYF
TRBJ2-1,TRBV9,-,TRBD2,TGTGCCAGCAGCGTTGGGACTAGCGGGAGTTATGAGCAGTTCTTC,CASSVGTSGSYEQFF
TRBJ2-1,TRBV11-2,-,-,TGTGCCAGCAGCTTACTCCAAGCGCCAAACTCCTACAATGAGCAGTTCTTC,CASSLLQAPNSYNEQFF
TRBJ1-5,TRBV9,-,TRBD1,TGTGCCAGCAGCGGACCGGGACAGGGTGGGCAGCCCCAGCATTTT,CASSGPGQGGQPQHF
TRBJ1-6,TRBV28,-,-,TGTGCCAGCAGGGAACAGGGCCCCCGGAATTCACCCCTCCACTTT,CASREQGPRNSPLHF
TRBJ2-3,TRBV7-2,once,TRBD2,TGTGCCAGCAGCTTAAGACTAGCGGGGAGCACAGATACGCAGTATTTT,CASSLRLAGSTDTQYF
TRBJ2-1,TRBV7-3,few,TRBD2,TGTGCCAGCAGCCAGTTAGCGGGAGGGCCCTACAATGAGCAGTTCTTC,CASSQLAGGPYNEQFF
TRBJ2-2,TRBV19,-,-,TGTGCCAGTAGTATAGCTAGCCGTACGGCCACCGGGGAGCTGTTTTTT,CASSIASRTATGELFF
TRBJ1-1,TRBV11-2,few,-,TGTGCCAGCAGCTTATTTCACTGGGGCGGGGACACTGAAGCTTTCTTT,CASSLFHWGGDTEAFF
TRBJ1-1,TRBV3-1/TRBV3-2,-,-,TGTGCCAGCAGCCCGTTCACAGCCCCTGAAGCTTTCTTT,CASSPFTAPEAFF
TRBJ2-3,TRBV10-2,-,-,TGCGCCAGCAGTGAGGTGGGGCTAAGCACAGATACGCAGTATTTT,CASSEVGLSTDTQYF
TRBJ2-2,TRBV9,few,TRBD2,TGTGCCAGCAGCGTAGAATTCAGGGCGGGAGAAACCGGGGAGCTGTTTTTT,CASSVEFRAGETGELFF
TRBJ1-4,TRBV7-9,-,-,TGTGCCAGCAGCTCAAGACAGCCCTCAACTAATGAAAAACTGTTTTTT,CASSSRQPSTNEKLFF
TRBJ2-2,TRBV24-1,-,-,TGTGCCACCAGTGATTTGCTCGGGACAACCTCTCCGAACACCGGGGAGCTGTTTTTT,CATSDLLGTTSPNTGELFF
TRBJ2-5,TRBV5-1,-,TRBD2,TGCGCCAGCAGCTCCCGCCCTTCTAGCGGGACCCAAGAGACCCAGTACTTC,CASSSRPSSGTQETQYF
TRBJ1-2,TRBV6-1,once,-,TGTGCCAGCAATTCAGGGGCCTATTGGGGCTACACCTTC,CASNSGAYWGYTF
TRBJ2-7,TRBV10-1,-,-,TGCGCCAGCATAAACGAGCAGTACTTC,CASINEQYF
TRBJ2-1,TRBV18,-,TRBD1,TGTGCCAGCTCACCTAGACTAGGACAGGGACAAATTGTGGCTGAGCAGTTCTTC,CASSPRLGQGQIVAEQFF
TRBJ1-1,TRBV18,-,-,TGTGCCAGCTCACTACAACCAGGGAACACTGAAGCTTTCTTT,CASSLQPGNTEAFF
TRBJ2-1,TRBV6-2/TRBV6-3,-,-,TGTGCCAGCAGTTACTCGCCTACCTCATACAATGAGCAGTTCTTC,CASSYSPTSYNEQFF
TRBJ2-1,TRBV7-9,-,TRBD2,TGTGCCAGCAGCACAGCGGGAGATCCCTACAATGAGCAGTTCTTC,CASSTAGDPYNEQFF
TRBJ2-7,TRBV6-2/TRBV6-3,-,-,TGTGCCAGCAGCCGACCCCATAGCGGAACAGCCTACGAGCAGTACTTC,CASSRPHSGTAYEQYF
TRBJ1-1,TRBV20-1,-,TRBD1,TGCAGTGCTAGTCTCTTTGGCACAGGGGGCGAGGCTTTCTTT,CSASLFGTGGEAFF
TRBJ1-1,TRBV4-2,-,-,TGTGCCAGCAGCCAAGCAGGGGCCAAGATTGAAGCTTTCTTT,CASSQAGAKIEAFF
TRBJ1-2,TRBV19,-,TRBD1,TGTGCCAGGATTGACAGGGACTTTGGCTACACCTTC,CARIDRDFGYTF
TRBJ2-5,TRBV5-1,-,TRBD2,TGCGCCAGCAGCTCAGGGACTAGTGGTCAAGAGACCCAGTACTTC,CASSSGTSGQETQYF
TRBJ1-1,TRBV11-3,-,TRBD1,TGTGCCAGCAGCACGACAGGGGGCACTGAAGCTTTCTTT,CASSTTGGTEAFF
TRBJ1-2,TRBV24-1,-,TRBD1,TGTGCCACCAGTGGTGGACAGGGTAGCTATGGCTACACCTTC,CATSGGQGSYGYTF
TRBJ1-2,TRBV13,-,-,TGTGCCAGCAGGGAACTAGCTAACTATGGCTACACCTTC,CASRELANYGYTF
TRBJ2-7,TRBV4-2,-,TRBD1,TGTGCCAGCAGCCAAGATTCCGGGACAGTACTCTACGAGCAGTACTTC,CASSQDSGTVLYEQYF
TRBJ2-7,TRBV12-3/TRBV12-4,-,-,TGTGCCAGCAGTTCCTCGACACAGTACGAGCAGTACTTC,CASSSSTQYEQYF
TRBJ2-1,TRBV19,-,-,TGTGCCAGTACCCCCCGTCGACAGGTGAGCTACAATGAGCAGTTCTTC,CASTPRRQVSYNEQFF
TRBJ1-1,TRBV11-2,-,-,TGTGCCAGCAGCTTATTACCCGGGGGGGCAGCTTTCTTT,CASSLLPGGAAFF
TRBJ1-4,TRBV10-3,-,-,TGTGCCAGTTCGGGTGATTATAATGAAAAACTGTTTTTT,CASSGDYNEKLFF
TRBJ2-7,TRBV5-8,-,-,TGTGCCAGCAGCTCAAGAATGGGGAGCACCTACGAGCAGTACTTC,CASSSRMGSTYEQYF
TRBJ2-5,TRBV24-1,-,TRBD1,TGTGCCACCAGTGACGCCGACAGGGGCCAAGAGACCCAGTACTTC,CATSDADRGQETQYF
TRBJ2-7,TRBV7-2,-,TRBD2,TGTGCCAGCAGCCCTTTCCTAGCGGGAGGCTACGAGCAGTACTTC,CASSPFLAGGYEQYF
TRBJ1-2,TRBV29-1,-,TRBD1,TGCAGCGTCCGGACAGGATTATACTATGGCTACACCTTC,CSVRTGLYYGYTF
TRBJ1-2,TRBV4-2,few,-,TGTGCCAGCAGCCAAGAGGGGCAAGGCTATGGCTACACCTTC,CASSQEGQGYGYTF
TRBJ2-7,TRBV28,-,-,TGTGCCAGCAGTTCCCCGACGGGAGCCACCCACGAGCAGTACTTC,CASSSPTGATHEQYF